A single sample gave rise to the 22 T cell receptor beta chains below, sequenced in a study of HIV-infected patients and healthy controls. cDNA was made from about 480 ng RNA using alpha and beta constant primers. Alpha and beta chain libraries were made separately by chain-specific third strand synthesis with multiplexing indices. A single record per CDR3 protein comes from TCRdb applying MiXCR to the 5' RACE reads. The profile shows 20,000 to 30,000 distinct CDR3 sequences, about 9% of them singletons. The repertoire came from unfractionated whole blood and reflected all unsorted peripheral T cells. Sequencing used blood. The receptors derive from an adult in good health.

Ten or more counts support this clonotype. This chain connects TRBV2 to TRBJ1-5; D unclear. Per the germline V gene, CDR1 is SNHLY and CDR2 is FYNNEI. Trimming removed 8 bases from V and 0 bases from J, with 8 bases in between. The CDR3 is 13 amino acids. The CDR3 DNA reads TGTGCCAGCCGGAGGGTTAGCAATCAGCCCCAGCATTTT. Protein: CASRRVSNQPQHF.

The chain has TRBV5-6 and TRBJ1-1; D gene uncertain. Germline V CDR1 and CDR2: SGHDT, YYEEEE. V lost 2 bases and J lost 0, with 11 bases in between. This CDR3 has 15 amino acids. CDR3 bases: TGTGCCAGCAGCTTTTTCGTGGGGATGAACACTGAAGCTTTCTTT. It yields the protein CASSFFVGMNTEAFF.

This clonotype is medium-sized. J is TRBJ2-3 and V is TRBV10-3, with D tentatively TRBD1 or TRBD2 (5 bases each). The CDR3 runs 15 residues. Germline loops: CDR1 ENHRY, CDR2 SYGVKD. The V end lost 6 bases, the J end lost 0 bases, and 13 bases lay between the germline ends. The CDR3, as DNA: TGTGCCATCAGCACCGGGACCGAAAGCACAGATACGCAGTATTTT. Its protein product is CAISTGTESTDTQYF.

J is TRBJ1-1 and V is TRBV20-1; D unresolved. Trimming took off 2 bases at V and 3 bases at J, with 13 bases between the two ends. The CDR3 consists of 14 residues. Germline V CDR1 and CDR2: DFQATT, SNEGSKA (reference sequence). The chain's CDR3 is CSARLPGRDTEAFF. The CDR3 bases are TGCAGTGCTAGACTACCGGGTAGGGACACTGAAGCTTTCTTT.

This clonotype showed up many times. The chain joins TRBV6-2 or TRBV6-3 to TRBJ2-1, with 16 positions matching TRBD2. The germline V gene encodes CDR1 MNHEY and CDR2 SVGEGT. Trimming took 5 bases from V and 4 from J; bases not matched to a gene: 14. This CDR3 is 20 amino acids long. For the CDR3, the DNA is TGTGCCAGCAGTATCCCCGGGACTAGCGGGGGGGCGCAAAGGTACAATGAGCAGTTCTTC. Translated: CASSIPGTSGGAQRYNEQFF.

In its sample, this clonotype ranks as medium-sized. The chain links TRBV2 to TRBJ2-1; D call uncertain. The V end lost 4 bases, the J end lost 13 bases, and 17 bases lay between the germline ends. Germline CDR1 reads SNHLY; CDR2 reads FYNNEI. This CDR3 comprises 13 residues. The CDR3 DNA sequence: TGTGCCAGCAGTGTTGACACGGCCGGAATCCAGTTCTTC. Its protein is CASSVDTAGIQFF.

With regard to this clonotype: A much larger clone lies a single base off, so this may be a read error. The chain carries TRBV19 and TRBJ1-5; no definite D call. The CDR3 covers 13 residues. Germline-derived CDR1 and CDR2 are LNHDA and SQIVND (reference sequence). V lost 11 bases to trimming and J lost 5 bases, with 16 bases between them. This CDR3 reads CAGRTRGDQPQHF. CDR3 coding DNA: TGTGCCGGCCGGACCCGCGGGGATCAGCCCCAGCATTTT. Variable domain in full (rest from reference TRBV19 and TRBJ1-5): DGGITQSPKYLFRKEGQNVTLSCEQNLNHDAMYWYRQDPGQGLRLIYYSQIVNDFQKGDIAEGYSVSREKKESFPLTVTSAQKNPTAFYLCAGRTRGDQPQHFGDGTRLSIL.

This clonotype was counted many times. The chain is built from TRBV5-4 and TRBJ1-2; weak D call: TRBD1 (5 bases). CDR3 length: 18 residues. V was trimmed by 0 bases and J by 8 bases, leaving 26 bases between them. Looked up from germline, CDR1 is SGHNT and CDR2 is YYREEE (reference sequence). Here the CDR3 DNA reads TGTGCCAGCAGCTTGGTGGGGGGAGTAGCTGGGGCCTCGTTCGGCTACACCTTC. It translates to CASSLVGGVAGASFGYTF. The entire variable domain, with the rest obtained from reference TRBV5-4 and TRBJ1-2, is as follows: ETGVTQSPTHLIKTRGQQVTLRCSSQSGHNTVSWYQQALGQGPQFIFQYYREEENGRGNFPPRFSGLQFPNYSSELNVNALELDDSALYLCASSLVGGVAGASFGYTFGSGTRLTVV.

This clonotype was seen at least ten times. CDR3 protein: CSARDIEQGVNYGYTF. The CDR3 DNA reads as TGCAGTGCTAGAGATATAGAACAGGGGGTAAACTATGGCTACACCTTC. This chain links TRBV20-1 with TRBJ1-2, with 8 positions matching TRBD1. Trimming at V came to 0 bases and at J to 2 bases, leaving 8 bases not matched to a gene. This CDR3 is 16 amino acids long. The germline gives CDR1 DFQATT, CDR2 SNEGSKA (reference sequence).

The chain has TRBV9 and TRBJ1-2; no clear D. Per germline, CDR1 SGDLS and CDR2 YYNGEE. The CDR3 length is 15 residues. The V end lost 6 bases, the J end lost 1 base, and 16 bases lay between the germline ends. This CDR3 is CASTGEDPYNYGYTF. The CDR3 nucleotides read TGTGCCAGCACCGGGGAGGACCCCTATAACTATGGCTACACCTTC.

This sequence joins TRBV7-9 and TRBJ2-3; D remains unclear. The germline V gene encodes CDR1 SEHNR and CDR2 FQNEAQ (reference sequence). CDR3 length equals 18 residues. V lost 8 bases to trimming and J lost 3 bases, with 27 bases between them. The CDR3 sequence is CASRIIGEGPPWTDTQYF. In DNA, the CDR3 is TGTGCCAGCCGCATCATCGGAGAAGGACCCCCGTGGACAGATACGCAGTATTTT. Filled out from reference TRBV7-9 and TRBJ2-3, the complete variable domain reads DTGVSQNPRHKITKRGQNVTFRCDPISEHNRLYWYRQTLGQGPEFLTYFQNEAQLEKSRLLSDRFSAERPKGSFSTLEIQRTEQGDSAMYLCASRIIGEGPPWTDTQYFGPGTRLTVL.

This clonotype was seen repeatedly, ten times or more. The chain has TRBV5-1 and TRBJ1-1; D is undetermined. This CDR3 has 13 residues. Germline loops: CDR1 SGHRS, CDR2 YFSETQ. V gave up 1 base and J gave up 5 bases, with 9 bases separating them. CDR3 protein: CASSLYQRTEAFF. The DNA of the CDR3 is TGCGCCAGCAGCTTGTATCAGCGAACTGAAGCTTTCTTT. The variable domain in full, completed from reference TRBV5-1 and TRBJ1-1, reads KAGVTQTPRYLIKTRGQQVTLSCSPISGHRSVSWYQQTPGQGLQFLFEYFSETQRNKGNFPGRFSGRQFSNSRSEMNVSTLELGDSALYLCASSLYQRTEAFFGQGTRLTVV.

This clonotype was seen at least ten times. The J gene is TRBJ2-7, the V gene TRBV11-2, with D unresolved. Trimming left V 5 bases short and J 6 bases short, with 8 bases between. Germline V CDR1 and CDR2: SGHAT, FQNNGV. The CDR3 spans 11 residues. CDR3 sequence (DNA): TGTGCCAGCAGCCAGCCGGGCGAGCAGTACTTC. Its translation is CASSQPGEQYF.

J is TRBJ1-2 and V is TRBV20-1; D not certain. Trimming removed 1 base from V and 1 base from J, with 10 bases in between. Germline CDR1 DFQATT, CDR2 SNEGSKA (reference sequence). This CDR3 region has 14 residues. CDR3 in DNA: TGCAGTGCTAGAGGGCCAGGATTTAACTATGGCTACACCTTC. Its translation: CSARGPGFNYGYTF.

This clonotype was seen at least ten times. The chain employs TRBV10-3 and TRBJ2-5, with a weak D call TRBD2 (5 bases). There are 11 residues in the CDR3. V lost 8 bases and J 5 bases, leaving 9 bases between the germline ends. Germline CDR1 ENHRY, CDR2 SYGVKD. Here the CDR3 DNA reads TGTGCCATCGGACTCTTGGAGACCCAGTACTTC. Translating it yields CAIGLLETQYF.

This clonotype was seen at least ten times. CDR3 residues: CASSQSGGAMEDTQYF. In DNA, the CDR3 is TGTGCCAGCAGTCAGAGCGGGGGGGCCATGGAAGATACGCAGTATTTT. J is TRBJ2-3 and V is TRBV11-2, with TRBD2 identical over 10 bases. The CDR3 length is 16 residues. From germline, CDR1 is SGHAT and CDR2 FQNNGV. With 6 bases clipped from V and 5 bases from J, the junction kept 11 bases outside the gene matches.

This clonotype was seen many times. This chain uses TRBV4-3 with TRBJ1-2; D may be TRBD1 (5 bases). Trimming pared 0 bases from V and 6 bases from J, leaving 14 bases between. CDR1 is LGHNA, CDR2 YSLEER, per germline. This CDR3 has 15 amino acids. Written as DNA, the CDR3 is TGCGCCAGCAGCCAAGAGGGGACCCCACTCGATGGCTACACCTTC. Amino acids: CASSQEGTPLDGYTF.

This clonotype was detected ten times or more. This chain links TRBV19 with TRBJ2-7; D call uncertain. V gave up 10 bases and J gave up 6 bases, with 13 bases separating them. CDR1 LNHDA and CDR2 SQIVND come from the germline V gene (reference sequence). The CDR3 has 11 amino acids. CDR3 bases: TGTGCCACCGCCCTTCGAGGCGAGCAGTACTTC. It codes for CATALRGEQYF. The entire variable domain, with the rest obtained from reference TRBV19 and TRBJ2-7, is as follows: DGGITQSPKYLFRKEGQNVTLSCEQNLNHDAMYWYRQDPGQGLRLIYYSQIVNDFQKGDIAEGYSVSREKKESFPLTVTSAQKNPTAFYLCATALRGEQYFGPGTRLTVT.

This clonotype was observed many times. The genes are TRBV6-5 and TRBJ1-6, with unresolved D. Looked up from germline, CDR1 is MNHEY and CDR2 is SVGAGI. V lost 0 bases and J lost 6, with 6 bases in between. This CDR3 spans 14 amino acids. The CDR3 DNA reads as TGTGCCAGCAGTTACTCTCCTCCTAATTCACCCCTCCACTTT. Translating it yields CASSYSPPNSPLHF.

Many counts were recorded for this clonotype. The genes are TRBV29-1 and TRBJ1-1; D may be TRBD1 (6 bases). With 1 base removed from V and 3 bases from J, the gap between germline ends came to 12 bases. There are 14 residues in the CDR3. Germline V gives CDR1 SQVTM, CDR2 ANQGSEA. The chain's CDR3 is CSVEVQGRDTEAFF. The CDR3 DNA sequence: TGCAGCGTTGAAGTCCAGGGGAGGGACACTGAAGCTTTCTTT.

This clonotype was observed many times. This chain uses TRBV20-1 with TRBJ1-2; tentative D call: TRBD1 (5 bases). CDR1 and CDR2 (germline): DFQATT, SNEGSKA (reference sequence). Trimming pared 6 bases from V and 2 bases from J, leaving 13 bases between. The CDR3 length is 13 residues. The CDR3 protein is CSAPTVLNYGYTF. For the CDR3, the DNA is TGCAGTGCCCCGACAGTTTTAAACTATGGCTACACCTTC.

This clonotype was counted at least ten times. The chain carries TRBV30 and TRBJ2-5, with a weak D call TRBD2 (7 bases). Germline CDR1 is GTSNPN and CDR2 is SVGIG (reference sequence). CDR3 length equals 13 residues. The germline V and J ends were trimmed by 3 bases and 4 bases, with 12 bases remaining between them. The CDR3 here is CAWSGAGAETQYF. Written as DNA, the CDR3 is TGTGCCTGGAGCGGGGCGGGGGCAGAGACCCAGTACTTC.